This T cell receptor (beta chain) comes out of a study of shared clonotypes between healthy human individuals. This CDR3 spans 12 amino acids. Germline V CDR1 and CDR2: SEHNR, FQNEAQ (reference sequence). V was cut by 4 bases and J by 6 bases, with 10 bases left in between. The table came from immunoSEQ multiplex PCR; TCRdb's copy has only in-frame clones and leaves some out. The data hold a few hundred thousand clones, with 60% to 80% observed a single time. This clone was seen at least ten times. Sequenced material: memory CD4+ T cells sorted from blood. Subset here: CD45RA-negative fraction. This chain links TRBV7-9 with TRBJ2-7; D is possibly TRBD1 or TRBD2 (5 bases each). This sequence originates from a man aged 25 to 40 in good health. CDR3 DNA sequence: TGTGCCAGCAGCTGGGGGAACCGCGAGCAGTACTTC. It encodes CASSWGNREQYF.